These 9 T cell receptor beta chains were all obtained from the same sample, sequenced in a study of CD8 T cells in Susac syndrome. Reverse transcription used roughly 0.5 to 1 ug RNA and random hexamers. One entry per CDR3 protein results from TCRdb running MiXCR on the immunoSEQ multiplex PCR reads. In the table there are about 210,000 distinct CDR3 sequences, 95% of which are singletons. Sequencing used CD4+ T cells from PBMCs. All receptors come from a human donor with multiple sclerosis.

This chain uses TRBV29-1 with TRBJ1-5; TRBD1 aligns across 7 bases. J was trimmed by 11 bases and V by 5 bases; bases with no gene match: 6. The germline V gene has CDR1 SQVTM and CDR2 ANQGSEA. The CDR3 contains 11 residues. The CDR3 DNA follows: TGCAGCGTTTGGGACAGTGGGGCCCAGCATTTT. Translation: CSVWDSGAQHF.

The rearrangement joins TRBV30 to TRBJ1-6; D call uncertain. Germline CDR1 GTSNPN, CDR2 SVGIG (reference sequence). V was cut by 0 bases and J by 0 bases, with 9 bases left in between. The CDR3 sequence is 16 residues long. The CDR3 bases are TGTGCCTGGAGTGTACGCCCGAGCTCCTATAATTCACCCCTCCACTTT. It codes for CAWSVRPSSYNSPLHF.

This sequence joins TRBV12-3 or TRBV12-4 and TRBJ2-1; 8 positions agree with TRBD1. The length of the CDR3 is 11 residues. With V trimmed by 4 bases and J by 15 bases, 5 bases remained unmatched. The CDR3 sequence is CASSSGTGRFF. CDR3 sequence (DNA): TGTGCCAGCAGTTCCGGGACAGGCCGGTTCTTC.

This clonotype was seen just once. This chain links TRBV5-1 with TRBJ2-7, with D hard to call. This CDR3 is built from 14 residues. V lost 0 bases to trimming and J lost 7 bases, with 14 bases between them. Germline CDR1 SGHRS, CDR2 YFSETQ. The CDR3 DNA reads as TGCGCCAGCAGCTTGGAAGTACCGGGTATGGAGCAGTACTTC. Its translation is CASSLEVPGMEQYF.

The CDR3 DNA reads TGTGCCAGCAGCCAAGATCCCGTCCCCGGTTGGGCCGAGCAGTACGTC. This codes for CASSQDPVPGWAEQYV. The V gene is TRBV4-2, the J gene TRBJ2-7; D gene uncertain. The CDR3 loop spans 16 amino acids. Germline CDR1 is LGHNA and CDR2 is YNFKEQ. With 0 bases removed from V and 6 bases from J, the gap between germline ends came to 18 bases.

The chain joins TRBV29-1 to TRBJ1-2, with TRBD1 matching over 8 bases. The CDR3 extends over 17 amino acids. V shed 0 bases and J 6 bases; nucleotides not matched to a gene: 15. Looked up from germline, CDR1 is SQVTM and CDR2 is ANQGSEA. The CDR3 here is CSVEDLPLRTGNDGYTF. CDR3 nucleotides: TGCAGCGTTGAAGACCTCCCCCTCCGGACAGGGAACGATGGCTACACCTTC.

The chain employs TRBV23-1 and TRBJ1-2; D may be TRBD1 (5 bases). TRBV23-1 is placed among ORFs of uncertain function. This CDR3 has 17 residues. Deletions cut 4 bases from V and 4 bases from J, with 22 bases between. CDR3 DNA sequence: TGCGCCAGCAGTCCGTGGGACCGAAGTAAGACAAGCTATGGCTACACCTTC. Encoded protein: CASSPWDRSKTSYGYTF.

This CDR3 reads CASSQAGTQPQHF. The CDR3 DNA follows: TGTGCCAGCAGCCAAGCAGGAACTCAGCCCCAGCATTTT. This rearrangement joins TRBV3-1 to TRBJ1-5; D gene unclear. This CDR3 is 13 amino acids long. Germline V gene lookup returns CDR1 LGHDT and CDR2 YNNKEL (reference sequence). V was trimmed by 1 base and J by 6 bases, leaving 7 bases between them.

The CDR3 sequence is CAWSLGEKLFF. CDR3 bases: TGTGCCTGGAGTCTAGGGGAAAAACTGTTTTTT. V gene TRBV30 combines with J gene TRBJ1-4; no clear D. The CDR3 sequence is 11 residues long. Trimming took off 2 bases at V and 8 bases at J, with 6 bases between the two ends. Germline V CDR1 and CDR2: GTSNPN, SVGIG (reference sequence).